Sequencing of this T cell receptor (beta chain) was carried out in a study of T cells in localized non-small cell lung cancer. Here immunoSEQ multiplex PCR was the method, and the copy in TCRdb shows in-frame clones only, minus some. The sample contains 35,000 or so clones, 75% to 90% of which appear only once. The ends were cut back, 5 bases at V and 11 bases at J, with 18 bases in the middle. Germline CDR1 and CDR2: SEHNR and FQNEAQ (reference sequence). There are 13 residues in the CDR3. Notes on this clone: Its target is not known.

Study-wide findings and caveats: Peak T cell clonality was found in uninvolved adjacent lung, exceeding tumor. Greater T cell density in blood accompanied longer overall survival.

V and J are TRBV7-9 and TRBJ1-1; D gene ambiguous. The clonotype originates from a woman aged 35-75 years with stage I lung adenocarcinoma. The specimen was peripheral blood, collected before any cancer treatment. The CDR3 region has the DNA TGTGCCAGCAGCCCCCTGAGGTCCGTGGGGGCTTTCTTT. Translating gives CASSPLRSVGAFF.